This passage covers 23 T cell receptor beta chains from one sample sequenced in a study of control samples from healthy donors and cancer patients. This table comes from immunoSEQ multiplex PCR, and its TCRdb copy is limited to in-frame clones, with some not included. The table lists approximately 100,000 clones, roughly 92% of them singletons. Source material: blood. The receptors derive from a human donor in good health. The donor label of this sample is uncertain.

CDR3 bases: TGTGCCAGTAGTATACGCGCGGGGGGGCCTAATACAGATACGCAGTATTTT. Its protein is CASSIRAGGPNTDTQYF. The rearrangement uses TRBV19 and TRBJ2-3; TRBD2 agrees at 9 bases. CDR1 and CDR2 (germline): LNHDA, SQIVND (reference sequence). The CDR3 totals 17 residues. The trim removed 2 bases at V and 3 bases at J, leaving 9 bases unmatched.

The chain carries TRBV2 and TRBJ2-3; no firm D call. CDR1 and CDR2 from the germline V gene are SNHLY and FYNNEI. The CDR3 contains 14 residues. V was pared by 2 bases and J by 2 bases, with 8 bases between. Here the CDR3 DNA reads TGTGCCAGCAGTGAAATGGGCCTCACAGATACGCAGTATTTT. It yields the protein CASSEMGLTDTQYF.

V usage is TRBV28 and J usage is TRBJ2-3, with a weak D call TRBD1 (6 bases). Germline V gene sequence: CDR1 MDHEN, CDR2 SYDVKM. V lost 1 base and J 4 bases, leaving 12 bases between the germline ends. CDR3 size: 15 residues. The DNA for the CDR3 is TGTGCCAGCAGTTTATTAGCACAGGGAGCAGATACGCAGTATTTT. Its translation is CASSLLAQGADTQYF.

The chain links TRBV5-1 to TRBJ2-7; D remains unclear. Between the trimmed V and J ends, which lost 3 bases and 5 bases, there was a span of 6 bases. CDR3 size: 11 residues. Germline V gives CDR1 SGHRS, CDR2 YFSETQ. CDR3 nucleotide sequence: TGCGCCAGCAGCTCGAATCACGAGCAGTACTTC. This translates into CASSSNHEQYF.

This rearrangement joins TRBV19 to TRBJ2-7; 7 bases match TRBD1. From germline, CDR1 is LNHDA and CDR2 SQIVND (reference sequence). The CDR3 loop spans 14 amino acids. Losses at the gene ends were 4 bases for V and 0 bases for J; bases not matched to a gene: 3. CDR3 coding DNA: TGTGCCAGTAGTACCGACAGGGACTCCTACGAGCAGTACGTC. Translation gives CASSTDRDSYEQYV.

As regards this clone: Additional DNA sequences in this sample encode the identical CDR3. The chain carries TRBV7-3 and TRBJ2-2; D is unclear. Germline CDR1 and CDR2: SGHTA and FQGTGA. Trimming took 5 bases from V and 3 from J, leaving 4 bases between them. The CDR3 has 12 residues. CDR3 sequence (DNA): TGTGCCAGCAGCCCGGACACCGGGGAGCTGTTTTTT. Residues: CASSPDTGELFF.

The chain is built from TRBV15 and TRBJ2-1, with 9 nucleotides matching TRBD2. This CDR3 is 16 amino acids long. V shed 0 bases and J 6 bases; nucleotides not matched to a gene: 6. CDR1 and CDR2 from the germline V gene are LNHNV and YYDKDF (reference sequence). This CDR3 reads CATSRDRLAGSNEQFF. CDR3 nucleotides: TGTGCCACCAGCAGAGATAGGCTAGCGGGATCCAATGAGCAGTTCTTC.

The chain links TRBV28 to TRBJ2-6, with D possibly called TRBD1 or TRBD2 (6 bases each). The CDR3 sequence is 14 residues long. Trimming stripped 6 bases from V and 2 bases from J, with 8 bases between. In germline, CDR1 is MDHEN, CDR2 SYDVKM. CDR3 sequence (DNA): TGTGCCAGCAGGGGGGGCGCTGGGGCCAACGTCCTGACTTTC. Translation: CASRGGAGANVLTF.

The CDR3 loop reads CASSRLQGSTEAFF. CDR3 DNA: TGTGCCAGCAGCCGGTTACAGGGGAGCACTGAAGCTTTCTTT. The rearrangement uses TRBV3-1 (or the pseudogene TRBV3-2) and TRBJ1-1; 7 nucleotides align to TRBD1. This CDR3 spans 14 amino acids. Germline-derived CDR1 and CDR2 are LGHDT and YNNKEL (reference sequence). After removal of 4 bases from V and 4 bases from J, the junction contained 6 bases not matched to a gene.

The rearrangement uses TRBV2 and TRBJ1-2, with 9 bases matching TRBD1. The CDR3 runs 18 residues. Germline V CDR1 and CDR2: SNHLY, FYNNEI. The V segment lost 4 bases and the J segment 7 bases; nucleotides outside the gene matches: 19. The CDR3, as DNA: TGTGCCAGCAGTGGAGGTAGAGAGGGACAGGGTGCGGCTGGTGGCTACACCTTC. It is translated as CASSGGREGQGAAGGYTF. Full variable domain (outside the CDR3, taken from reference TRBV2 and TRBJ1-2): EPEVTQTPSHQVTQMGQEVILRCVPISNHLYFYWYRQILGQKVEFLVSFYNNEISEKSEIFDDQFSVERPDGSNFTLKIRSTKLEDSAMYFCASSGGREGQGAAGGYTFGSGTRLTVV.

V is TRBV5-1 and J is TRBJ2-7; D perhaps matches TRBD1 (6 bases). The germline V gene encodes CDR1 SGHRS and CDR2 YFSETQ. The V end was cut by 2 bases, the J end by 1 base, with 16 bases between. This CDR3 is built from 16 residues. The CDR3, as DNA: TGCGCCAGCAGCTTCTCCGACAGGCGTTCATCCTACGAGCAGTACTTC. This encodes CASSFSDRRSSYEQYF.

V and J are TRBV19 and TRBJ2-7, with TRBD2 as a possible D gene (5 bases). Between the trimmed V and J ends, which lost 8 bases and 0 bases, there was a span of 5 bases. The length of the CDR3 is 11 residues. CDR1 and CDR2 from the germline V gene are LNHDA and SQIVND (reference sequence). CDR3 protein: CASRGSYEQYF. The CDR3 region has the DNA TGTGCCAGTCGGGGCTCCTACGAGCAGTACTTC.

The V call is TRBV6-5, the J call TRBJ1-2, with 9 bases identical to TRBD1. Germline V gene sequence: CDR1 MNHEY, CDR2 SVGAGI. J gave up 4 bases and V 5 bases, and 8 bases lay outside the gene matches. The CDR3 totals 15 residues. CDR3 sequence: CASSLQGASIYGYTF. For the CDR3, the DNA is TGTGCCAGCAGTCTACAGGGGGCTAGTATCTATGGCTACACCTTC.

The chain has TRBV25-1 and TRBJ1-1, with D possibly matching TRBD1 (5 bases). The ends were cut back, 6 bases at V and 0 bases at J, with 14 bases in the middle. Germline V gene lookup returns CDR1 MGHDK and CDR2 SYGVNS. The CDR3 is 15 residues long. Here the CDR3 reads CASRVQGGVNTEAFF. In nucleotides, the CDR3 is TGTGCCAGCAGAGTTCAGGGTGGTGTGAACACTGAAGCTTTCTTT.

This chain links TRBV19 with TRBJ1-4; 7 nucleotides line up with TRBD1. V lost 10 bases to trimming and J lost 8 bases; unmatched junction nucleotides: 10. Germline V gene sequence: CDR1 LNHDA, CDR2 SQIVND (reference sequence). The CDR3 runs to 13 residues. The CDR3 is CATPDRRDEKLFF. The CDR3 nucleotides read TGTGCCACCCCGGACAGGCGAGACGAAAAACTGTTTTTT.

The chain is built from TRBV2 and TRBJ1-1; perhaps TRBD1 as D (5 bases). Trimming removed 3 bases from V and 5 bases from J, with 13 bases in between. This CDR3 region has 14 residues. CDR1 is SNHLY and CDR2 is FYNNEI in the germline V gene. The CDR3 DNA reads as TGTGCCAGCAGTGATAGAATCAGGGTGACTGAAGCTTTCTTT. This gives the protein CASSDRIRVTEAFF.

CDR3 DNA sequence: TGCAGCGTTGCTAGGGGGACAGGGGGCCGAACTGAAGCTTTCTTT. It yields the protein CSVARGTGGRTEAFF. The chain combines TRBV29-1 with TRBJ1-1; 12 bases fit TRBD1. V gave up 4 bases and J gave up 5 bases; unmatched junction bases: 8. The CDR3 totals 15 residues. CDR1 is SQVTM, CDR2 ANQGSEA, per germline.

CDR3 in amino acids: CASSNQDRGYNSPLHF. The CDR3 DNA is TGTGCCAGCAGCAACCAAGACAGGGGGTATAATTCACCCCTCCACTTT. The V call is TRBV3-1 (or the pseudogene TRBV3-2), the J call TRBJ1-6, with 9 bases matching TRBD1. Germline CDR1 LGHDT, CDR2 YNNKEL (reference sequence). The CDR3 spans 16 residues. Unmatched junction bases numbered 6, after V lost 5 bases and J lost 4 bases.

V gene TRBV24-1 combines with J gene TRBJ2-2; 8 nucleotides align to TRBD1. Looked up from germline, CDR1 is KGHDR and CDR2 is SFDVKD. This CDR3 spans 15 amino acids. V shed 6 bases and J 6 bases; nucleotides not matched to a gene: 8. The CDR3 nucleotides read TGTGCCACCAGTATGACAGGGGCCCTTTCCGGGGAGCTGTTTTTT. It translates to CATSMTGALSGELFF.

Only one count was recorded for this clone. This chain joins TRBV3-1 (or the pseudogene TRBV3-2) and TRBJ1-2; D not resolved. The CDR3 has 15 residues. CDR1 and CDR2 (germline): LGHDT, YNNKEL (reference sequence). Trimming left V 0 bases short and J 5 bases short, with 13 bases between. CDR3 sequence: CASSQDSTGRYGYTF. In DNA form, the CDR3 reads TGTGCCAGCAGCCAAGATAGCACGGGCCGGTATGGCTACACCTTC.

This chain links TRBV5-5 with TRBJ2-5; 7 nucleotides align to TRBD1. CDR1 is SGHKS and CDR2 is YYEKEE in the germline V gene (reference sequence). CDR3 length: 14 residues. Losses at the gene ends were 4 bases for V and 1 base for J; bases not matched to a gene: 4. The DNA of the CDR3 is TGTGCCAGCAGCAGAACAGGGGTCCAAGAGACCCAGTACTTC. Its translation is CASSRTGVQETQYF.

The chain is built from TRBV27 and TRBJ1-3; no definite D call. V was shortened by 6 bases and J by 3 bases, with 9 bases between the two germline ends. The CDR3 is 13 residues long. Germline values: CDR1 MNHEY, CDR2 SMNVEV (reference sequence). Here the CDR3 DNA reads TGTGCCAGCAGCCTGGTGGTTGGAAACACCATATATTTT. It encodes CASSLVVGNTIYF.

CDR3: CASSTRVGQPQHF. CDR3 nucleotides: TGTGCCAGCAGCACCCGGGTTGGTCAGCCCCAGCATTTT. This chain links TRBV9 with TRBJ1-5; the D is unclear. The V gene lost 4 bases and the J gene lost 6 bases, with 11 bases spanning the gap. Germline-derived CDR1 and CDR2 are SGDLS and YYNGEE. The CDR3 sequence is 13 residues long.